This T cell receptor beta chain was observed in a study of cytomegalovirus exposure and HLA in healthy donors. The PCR ran on 60 Vbeta and 13 Jbeta primers. The method was immunoSEQ multiplex PCR; TCRdb's version includes in-frame clones alone and lacks a portion of them. Of about 190,000 clones listed, 74% were seen once; the top ten hold less than 4%. V dropped 4 bases and J dropped 9 bases, with 3 bases sitting between them. Germline V gives CDR1 MRHNA, CDR2 SNTAGT. CDR3 size: 9 residues. Sequences were obtained from PBMCs. The TCR originated in a woman aged 25-40 years in good health and CMV-seropositive. V is TRBV6-4 and J is TRBJ2-5; no clear D gene. CDR3 sequence (DNA): TGTGCCAGCAGTGTAGCCCAGTACTTC. Translating it yields CASSVAQYF.